The 30 T cell receptor beta chains presented below share a single source sample, sequenced in a study of response to subunit inactivated influenza vaccine. TCRdb called the RT-PCR reads again in MiXCR, with one record for every CDR3 protein. The sample consists of a few hundred thousand distinct CDR3 sequences, about a fifth of them appearing once. The input for sequencing was PBMCs from blood, taken roughly 20 months after vaccination. The receptors originated from a man between 50 and 69 years old who received an inactivated influenza vaccine.

The chain couples TRBV4-1 to TRBJ2-1; D is ambiguous. This CDR3 region has 12 residues. The germline V gene has CDR1 MGHRA and CDR2 YSYEKL. Trimming cost V 0 bases and J 7 bases, with 4 bases left between them. This CDR3 is CASSQEENEQFF. In DNA, the CDR3 is TGCGCCAGCAGCCAAGAGGAAAATGAGCAGTTCTTC.

This clonotype was observed a single time. V gene TRBV4-3 combines with J gene TRBJ1-2; D is unclear. The ends were cut back, 0 bases at V and 7 bases at J, with 15 bases in the middle. The CDR3 loop spans 15 amino acids. The germline CDR1 and CDR2 sequences are LGHNA and YSLEER. CDR3 loop: CASSQDLAPGVGYTF. CDR3 DNA: TGCGCCAGCAGCCAAGATTTGGCCCCCGGGGTTGGCTACACCTTC.

This clonotype appeared a few times. The rearrangement links TRBV29-1 to TRBJ2-4; 9 bases are shared with TRBD2. The V gene end was trimmed by 7 bases and the J gene end by 7 bases; junction bases not matched to a gene: 11. The length of the CDR3 is 14 residues. Germline-derived CDR1 and CDR2 are SQVTM and ANQGSEA. The CDR3 sequence: CSAGTSRSRNIQYF. CDR3 DNA sequence: TGCAGCGCCGGGACTAGCAGATCCCGGAACATTCAGTACTTC.

In this sample, this clonotype turned up a few times. The gene calls are TRBV12-3 or TRBV12-4 and TRBJ1-2; the D gene is possibly TRBD1 (5 bases). V dropped 2 bases and J dropped 8 bases, with 15 bases sitting between them. CDR3 length equals 14 residues. CDR3 region: CASSLSSRGRGYTF. For the CDR3, the DNA is TGTGCCAGCAGTTTAAGTTCTAGGGGTCGCGGCTACACCTTC.

The table lists this clonotype with a few counts. The J gene is TRBJ1-2, the V gene TRBV20-1; a weak D match, TRBD1 (5 bases). V was shortened by 0 bases and J by 4 bases, with 21 bases between the two germline ends. The length of the CDR3 is 17 residues. CDR1 is DFQATT, CDR2 SNEGSKA, per germline (reference sequence). The chain's CDR3 is CSARDVRGIVVVYGYTF. The CDR3 DNA follows: TGCAGTGCTAGAGATGTTCGGGGGATCGTAGTCGTCTATGGCTACACCTTC.

The chain is built from TRBV12-3 or TRBV12-4 and TRBJ1-4, with D possibly matching TRBD1 (6 bases). This CDR3 contains 14 residues. V was clipped by 5 bases and J by 7 bases, with 14 bases between them. CDR3 nucleotide sequence: TGTGCCAGCAGTCAAAGGGGCAGGGGTGAAAAACTGTTTTTT. Encoded protein: CASSQRGRGEKLFF.

This clonotype was counted a few times. CDR3 sequence: CASSLGRGADNSPLHF. Written as DNA, the CDR3 is TGCGCCAGCAGCTTGGGGAGAGGGGCAGATAATTCACCCCTCCACTTT. This chain connects TRBV5-1 to TRBJ1-6; tentative D call: TRBD1 (5 bases). Per the germline V gene, CDR1 is SGHRS and CDR2 is YFSETQ. V lost 0 bases, J lost 5 bases, and 12 bases lay in between. The CDR3 covers 16 residues. The variable domain in full, with the rest retrieved from reference TRBV5-1 and TRBJ1-6, is KAGVTQTPRYLIKTRGQQVTLSCSPISGHRSVSWYQQTPGQGLQFLFEYFSETQRNKGNFPGRFSGRQFSNSRSEMNVSTLELGDSALYLCASSLGRGADNSPLHFGNGTRLTVT.

The chain has TRBV5-4 and TRBJ2-3; TRBD2 matches 8 bases. Germline V gene lookup returns CDR1 SGHNT and CDR2 YYREEE (reference sequence). The CDR3 has 16 amino acids. J lost 2 bases, V lost 2 bases, and 7 bases had no gene match. This chain's CDR3 is CASSFLATSDTDTQYF. The CDR3 nucleotides are TGTGCCAGCAGCTTTTTGGCGACTAGCGACACAGATACGCAGTATTTT. Combining the CDR3 with reference TRBV5-4 and TRBJ2-3 gives the whole variable domain ETGVTQSPTHLIKTRGQQVTLRCSSQSGHNTVSWYQQALGQGPQFIFQYYREEENGRGNFPPRFSGLQFPNYSSELNVNALELDDSALYLCASSFLATSDTDTQYFGPGTRLTVL.

This rearrangement joins TRBV2 to TRBJ2-3; no firm D call. The CDR3 spans 15 residues. Germline CDR1 SNHLY, CDR2 FYNNEI. Trimming removed 3 bases at V and 1 base at J, with 11 bases between. CDR3 nucleotide sequence: TGTGCCAGCAGTGAGGACGGGCAGGGCACAGATACGCAGTATTTT. This sequence encodes CASSEDGQGTDTQYF.

This chain uses TRBV7-2 with TRBJ2-7; 11 bases align to TRBD2. CDR1 and CDR2 (germline): SGHTA, FQGNSA. This CDR3 comprises 16 residues. With 1 base clipped from V and 0 bases from J, the junction kept 2 bases outside the gene matches. The CDR3 nucleotides read TGTGCCAGCAGCTTAGATGGGACTAGCGGCTCCTACGAGCAGTACTTC. It yields the protein CASSLDGTSGSYEQYF.

This clonotype was counted between two and nine times. The chain recombines TRBV5-4 with TRBJ1-2, with a possible D match to TRBD1 (5 bases). V gave up 4 bases and J gave up 2 bases, with 15 bases separating them. CDR1 and CDR2 from the germline V gene are SGHNT and YYREEE (reference sequence). The CDR3 consists of 15 residues. The CDR3 region is CASSPGGTGNYGYTF. The CDR3 bases are TGTGCCAGCAGCCCCGGGGGAACGGGGAACTATGGCTACACCTTC.

This clonotype was found a few times. The CDR3 is CASSYAQNTEAFF. CDR3 coding DNA: TGTGCCAGCAGTTACGCACAGAACACTGAAGCTTTCTTT. The chain employs TRBV6-5 and TRBJ1-1; D gene uncertain. This CDR3 has 13 residues. V lost 2 bases to trimming and J lost 1 base, with 5 bases between them. The V gene's germline CDR1 is MNHEY and CDR2 SVGAGI.

This clonotype has a handful of counts. The V gene is TRBV4-1, the J gene TRBJ1-4; no firm D call. Trimming took 1 base from V and 7 from J, leaving 16 bases between them. CDR1 is MGHRA, CDR2 YSYEKL, per germline. The CDR3 has 16 amino acids. In DNA form, the CDR3 reads TGCGCCAGCAGCCAAGGGCGCCCCCGGAACGGTGAAAAACTGTTTTTT. This codes for CASSQGRPRNGEKLFF.

This chain links TRBV7-9 with TRBJ2-1; 7 nucleotides line up with TRBD1. V shed 8 bases and J 5 bases; nucleotides not matched to a gene: 3. There are 12 residues in the CDR3. Germline values: CDR1 SEHNR, CDR2 FQNEAQ (reference sequence). The CDR3: CASETGHNEQFF. CDR3 nucleotides: TGTGCCAGCGAGACAGGGCACAATGAGCAGTTCTTC.

The V and J genes are TRBV7-2 and TRBJ2-7; 7 positions match TRBD2. Looked up from germline, CDR1 is SGHTA and CDR2 is FQGNSA. The CDR3 length is 15 residues. Losses at the gene ends were 5 bases for V and 4 bases for J; bases not matched to a gene: 11. The CDR3 DNA reads as TGTGCCAGCAGCCCATTTGGCGGGAGTCAATACGAGCAGTACTTC. It encodes CASSPFGGSQYEQYF.

V is TRBV18 and J is TRBJ1-3, with a possible D match to TRBD1 (5 bases). Trimming cost V 2 bases and J 0 bases, with 11 bases left between them. The CDR3 spans 16 residues. Germline V gene data show CDR1 as KGHSH and CDR2 as LQKENI. CDR3 DNA: TGTGCCAGCTCACCATTGGACACCAACTCTGGAAACACCATATATTTT. Translated: CASSPLDTNSGNTIYF. Full variable domain (rest looked up from reference TRBV18 and TRBJ1-3): NAGVMQNPRHLVRRRGQEARLRCSPMKGHSHVYWYRQLPEEGLKFMVYLQKENIIDESGMPKERFSAEFPKEGPSILRIQQVVRGDSAAYFCASSPLDTNSGNTIYFGEGSWLTVV.

The chain has TRBV4-2 and TRBJ2-2; D ambiguous. Trimming removed 2 bases from V and 0 bases from J, with 16 bases in between. This CDR3 contains 18 residues. From germline, CDR1 is LGHNA and CDR2 YNFKEQ. The CDR3 is CASSQRISVGPNTGELFF. The DNA of the CDR3 is TGTGCCAGCAGCCAACGGATCTCGGTGGGTCCGAACACCGGGGAGCTGTTTTTT.

This clonotype was recorded once. A read error may be the cause here, since a much bigger clone is one base away. The V gene is TRBV25-1, the J gene TRBJ1-3, with D hard to call. Trimming removed 1 base at V and 8 bases at J, with 12 bases between. CDR3 size: 14 residues. From germline, CDR1 is MGHDK and CDR2 SYGVNS. The CDR3 nucleotides read TGTGCCAGCAGTGAATGGTTGACTGGGGACACCATATATTTT. Amino acid sequence: CASSEWLTGDTIYF.

The V gene is TRBV12-3 or TRBV12-4, the J gene TRBJ1-4; the D is unclear. The CDR3 totals 15 residues. V dropped 3 bases and J dropped 3 bases, with 11 bases sitting between them. The CDR3 DNA sequence: TGTGCCAGCAGTTTCTTTTTAGCATCTAATGAAAAACTGTTTTTT. Translation gives CASSFFLASNEKLFF.

This clonotype was detected only a few times. The chain employs TRBV20-1 and TRBJ2-5; perhaps D is TRBD1 or TRBD2 (5 bases each). V was trimmed by 1 base and J by 4 bases, leaving 13 bases between them. The CDR3 runs 14 residues. Per germline, CDR1 DFQATT and CDR2 SNEGSKA (reference sequence). The CDR3 DNA reads TGCAGTGCTAGAGGATGGGGGTCCGTAGAGACCCAGTACTTC. Its protein product is CSARGWGSVETQYF.

This clonotype was observed a handful of times. This chain joins TRBV12-3 or TRBV12-4 and TRBJ2-5; TRBD1 might be the D (6 bases). This CDR3 is built from 13 residues. Trimming cost V 5 bases and J 9 bases, with 16 bases left between them. CDR3 DNA: TGTGCCAGCAGTCCCAGCAGGGGTGGGGCCCAGTACTTC. This encodes CASSPSRGGAQYF.

A few counts support this clonotype. The chain joins TRBV6-1 to TRBJ1-2; maybe TRBD1 (5 bases). The germline CDR1 and CDR2 sequences are MNHNS and SASEGT. The V end was cut by 3 bases, the J end by 2 bases, with 7 bases between. The CDR3 extends over 13 amino acids. The CDR3 protein is CASSEGPNYGYTF. The DNA of the CDR3 is TGTGCCAGCAGTGAGGGGCCGAACTATGGCTACACCTTC.

The chain uses TRBV5-6 and TRBJ2-3; 7 positions match TRBD1. V lost 2 bases, J lost 0 bases, and 3 bases stayed unmatched. The CDR3 loop spans 15 amino acids. Per the germline V gene, CDR1 is SGHDT and CDR2 is YYEEEE. CDR3 loop: CASSFQQGSTDTQYF. CDR3 DNA: TGTGCCAGCAGCTTCCAACAGGGGAGCACAGATACGCAGTATTTT.

This rearrangement joins TRBV6-5 to TRBJ2-3; no firm D call. In germline, CDR1 is MNHEY, CDR2 SVGAGI. V was trimmed by 2 bases and J by 2 bases, leaving 8 bases between them. The CDR3 consists of 14 residues. The CDR3 protein is CASSYGGNTDTQYF. DNA of the CDR3: TGTGCCAGCAGTTACGGCGGAAACACAGATACGCAGTATTTT.

Ten or more counts support this clonotype. The chain carries TRBV18 and TRBJ1-2; no clear D gene. This CDR3 has 16 amino acids. V was shortened by 2 bases and J by 6 bases, with 19 bases between the two germline ends. The germline V gene has CDR1 KGHSH and CDR2 LQKENI. The CDR3 DNA reads TGTGCCAGCTCACCAGGGTGGTCGAGATCGGCCCATGGCTACACCTTC. It specifies CASSPGWSRSAHGYTF.

This clonotype was counted only a few times. The chain joins TRBV2 to TRBJ1-1; no clear D. This CDR3 is 13 amino acids long. Germline V gene lookup returns CDR1 SNHLY and CDR2 FYNNEI. Trimming left V 5 bases short and J 2 bases short, with 9 bases between. CDR3 nucleotide sequence: TGTGCCAGCAGTCAGGACTCAAACACTGAAGCTTTCTTT. This encodes CASSQDSNTEAFF.

This sequence joins TRBV10-1 and TRBJ2-7; possibly TRBD1 for D (6 bases). Trimming pared 2 bases from V and 2 bases from J, leaving 31 bases between. Germline V gene data show CDR1 as WNHNN and CDR2 as SYGVQD (reference sequence). The CDR3 has 21 amino acids. The CDR3 loop reads CASSENPRGLPEHLTTYEQYF. CDR3 sequence (DNA): TGCGCCAGCAGTGAGAATCCGAGGGGGTTACCAGAACACCTGACAACCTACGAGCAGTACTTC.

In its sample, this clonotype was seen many times. The V gene is TRBV6-5, the J gene TRBJ1-6; possibly TRBD1 for D (6 bases). Germline assignment: CDR1 MNHEY and CDR2 SVGAGI. The CDR3 spans 16 residues. V gave up 4 bases and J gave up 0 bases, with 10 bases separating them. DNA of the CDR3: TGTGCCAGCAGTTTAGGACAGAGCTCCTATAATTCACCCCTCCACTTT. It specifies CASSLGQSSYNSPLHF.

The table lists this clonotype with a few counts. This rearrangement joins TRBV28 to TRBJ2-7; D uncertain. Between the trimmed V and J ends, which lost 3 bases and 3 bases, there was a span of 24 bases. The CDR3 has 18 amino acids. Germline CDR1 MDHEN, CDR2 SYDVKM. This CDR3 reads CASSFSIVLGRSHYEQYF. As DNA, the CDR3 is TGTGCCAGCAGTTTCTCCATTGTCCTCGGTAGAAGTCACTACGAGCAGTACTTC.

There are many counts of this clonotype. This chain links TRBV3-1 with TRBJ1-2, with 8 bases aligning to TRBD1. V shed 2 bases and J 2 bases; nucleotides not matched to a gene: 1. The CDR3 sequence is 14 residues long. Germline values: CDR1 LGHDT, CDR2 YNNKEL (reference sequence). CDR3 DNA: TGTGCCAGCAGCCAATGGACAGGGAACTATGGCTACACCTTC. This sequence encodes CASSQWTGNYGYTF.